What follows describes a single TCR beta chain. Method: immunoSEQ multiplex PCR; TCRdb's copy keeps in-frame clones and lacks some. The top ten clones hold around 0.14% of a sample with millions of clones, roughly 92% of them seen once. This sample was included in a study of shared clonotypes between healthy human individuals. Sequenced sample: naive CD4+ T cells sorted from blood. The sample's subset: CD45RA+ positively selected. This TCR came from a man younger than 35 in good health.

CDR3 DNA: TGCAGCGTTGAGGTCAGGGAGAACACTGAAGCTTTCTTT. Encoded protein: CSVEVRENTEAFF. The chain couples TRBV29-1 to TRBJ1-1, with a tentative D call TRBD1 (5 bases). Trimming took off 3 bases at V and 1 base at J, with 9 bases between the two ends. The CDR3 consists of 13 residues. The germline V gene has CDR1 SQVTM and CDR2 ANQGSEA.